This TCR beta chain is from a study of control samples from healthy donors and cancer patients. The repertoire was sequenced with immunoSEQ multiplex PCR; TCRdb's copy has only in-frame clones and lacks some. The repertoire holds about 120,000 clones, around 88% seen once, with approximately 3.5% in the top ten. CDR1 and CDR2 (germline): LGHDT, YNNKEL (reference sequence). The CDR3 sequence is 12 residues long. The V end lost 2 bases, the J end lost 9 bases, and 8 bases lay between the germline ends. The genes are TRBV3-1 (or the pseudogene TRBV3-2) and TRBJ1-5; D not certain. Input material: blood. This TCR was sampled from a man aged 35 to 55 in good health. The CDR3 DNA is TGTGCCAGCAGCCAAAATAGCGGGCCCCAGCATTTT. It translates to CASSQNSGPQHF.